The rows below give T cell receptor beta chains drawn from one sample of a study of cytomegalovirus exposure and HLA in healthy donors. Only in-frame clones appear in the TCRdb table, and some are missing; sequencing was by immunoSEQ multiplex PCR. The sample records fewer than 200,000 clones, 79% being singletons. The sample comprised PBMCs. These receptors were taken from a man aged 40-49 years in good health and CMV-seronegative. The CDR3 runs from the conserved cysteine through the conserved F or W. A D gene is named only where the DNA matches it firmly. Some rows mark clone size as missing; the rest say once, few, many or name a class of expanded clone.

j_call clone_size v_call d_call cdr3_length cdr3_nt cdr3_aa
TRBJ2-1 once TRBV19 . 13 TGTGCCAGTAGTATGGGCCCCGAGAGTGAGCAGTTCTTC CASSMGPESEQFF
TRBJ1-2 . TRBV28 . 13 TGTGCCAGCAGCTCGGGAGGCGTGTATGGCTACACCTTC CASSSGGVYGYTF
TRBJ2-1 . TRBV7-9 . 15 TGTGCCAGCAGCTACAGGAGGGCCTCCTACAATGAGCAGTTCTTC CASSYRRASYNEQFF
TRBJ2-1 . TRBV7-7 . 13 TGTGCTAGCAGCTCCAGTAGGGGCGGTGAGCAGTTCTTC CASSSSRGGEQFF
TRBJ1-4 . TRBV14 TRBD1 18 TGTGCCAGCAGCCAAGGACTGAGGGGGCGCCTGGCTAATGAAAAACTGTTTTTT CASSQGLRGRLANEKLFF
TRBJ2-1 . TRBV4-3 TRBD2 15 TGCGCCAGCAGCCAAGGGAGCGGGGGCGACAATGAGCAGTTCTTC CASSQGSGGDNEQFF
TRBJ2-7 . TRBV6-1 TRBD2 14 TGTGCCAGTACGACTAGCGGTCCCTCCTACGAGCAGTACTTC CASTTSGPSYEQYF
TRBJ2-2 . TRBV19 TRBD2 20 TGTGCCAGTAGTATATTCCCCCGGTTTGGAGCGGGAGGGAACACCGGGGAGCTGTTTTTT CASSIFPRFGAGGNTGELFF
TRBJ1-1 few TRBV14 . 15 TGTGCCAGCAGCCTCCACAGGGTGGCTGGCACTGAAGCTTTCTTT CASSLHRVAGTEAFF
TRBJ2-3 . TRBV7-2 . 14 TGTGCCAGCAGACGGGGACTGCCAACAGATACGCAGTATTTT CASRRGLPTDTQYF
TRBJ1-4 . TRBV5-1 . 12 TGCGCCAGCAGGACAGAGAATGAAAAACTGTTTTTT CASRTENEKLFF
TRBJ2-2 . TRBV6-5 TRBD1 15 TGTGCCAGCAGGATGGACAGGGTGGTCACCGGGGAGCTGTTTTTT CASRMDRVVTGELFF
TRBJ2-2 . TRBV19 . 13 TGTGCCAGTAGTATAGCAGGAACCGGGGAGCTGTTTTTT CASSIAGTGELFF
TRBJ2-7 . TRBV28 TRBD2 14 TGTGCCAGCAGTGGGGGGACTAGCGCCTACGAGCAGTACTTC CASSGGTSAYEQYF
TRBJ1-3 once TRBV29-1 . 16 TGCAGCGTCCTTCTCGCTGACAGGACCTCTGGAAACACCATATATTTT CSVLLADRTSGNTIYF
TRBJ2-6 . TRBV7-9 . 16 TGTGCCAGCAGCTTAGCACTGGGAACTGGGGCCAACGGCCTGACTTTC CASSLALGTGANGLTF
TRBJ2-7 . TRBV6-1 . 15 TGTGCCAGCAGTGAAAGTCGCGACAGTGGCCTCAAGCAGTACTTC CASSESRDSGLKQYF
TRBJ2-1 . TRBV28 . 14 TGTGCCTTGAGGGACTCGGGAATTTACAATGAGCAGTTCTTC CALRDSGIYNEQFF
TRBJ2-3 . TRBV7-9 . 9 TGTGCCAGCAGCTCACGACTGGGTTTT CASSSRLGF
TRBJ2-7 . TRBV11-2 TRBD2 15 TGTGCCAGCACCCCTAGCGGGGTAAAAAAAGGCGAGCAGTACTTC CASTPSGVKKGEQYF
TRBJ2-7 . TRBV28 TRBD1 13 TGTGCCAGCGGGACAGGGGGTAACTACGAGCAGTACTTC CASGTGGNYEQYF
TRBJ2-7 once TRBV6-5 . 14 TGTGCCAGCAGTTACTCCGCCGTGGCAGACGAGCAGTACTTC CASSYSAVADEQYF
TRBJ2-7 . TRBV6-5 . 13 TGTGCCAGCAGCGGGGGTCGGACTTACGAGCAGTACTTC CASSGGRTYEQYF
TRBJ2-5 once TRBV7-8 . 15 TGTGCCAGCAGCAACGATGGACAGTCACAAGAGACCCAGTACTTC CASSNDGQSQETQYF
TRBJ1-1 . TRBV15 . 15 TGTGCCACCAGCAGAGATCTGGCAGGGAACACTGAAGCTTTCTTT CATSRDLAGNTEAFF
TRBJ1-2 . TRBV5-8 TRBD1 11 TGTGCCAGCAGCGACAGGGTTGGCTACACCTTC CASSDRVGYTF
TRBJ1-4 . TRBV7-9 TRBD1 14 TGTGCCAGCAGCCCGGGACAGGGTCACGAAAAACTGTTTTTT CASSPGQGHEKLFF
TRBJ2-1 . TRBV7-9 TRBD2 16 TGTGCCAGCAGCTTAGGTACTAGCGGGAGCCCCAATGAGCAGTTCTTC CASSLGTSGSPNEQFF
TRBJ2-3 . TRBV28 . 12 TGTGCCAGCAGTTCGTTTGCAGATACGCAGTATTTT CASSSFADTQYF
TRBJ2-6 . TRBV6-1 TRBD2 16 TGTGCCAGCAGTGAACTAGCGGGAGTTGGGGCCAACGTCCTGACTTTC CASSELAGVGANVLTF
TRBJ2-7 few TRBV21-1 . 14 TGTGCCACCGGACCGCGACAGGTCGCCTACGAGCAGTACTTC CATGPRQVAYEQYF
TRBJ2-2 . TRBV9 . 14 TGTGCCAGCAGCGCCGGACTCCTCGGTTGGGAGCTGTTTTTT CASSAGLLGWELFF
TRBJ2-3 few TRBV6-1 TRBD1 13 TGTGCCAGCACGACTACCCCTCAGGGGGCGCAGTATTTT CASTTTPQGAQYF
TRBJ2-7 . TRBV6-5 . 15 TGTGCCAGCAGGCCGACACAGGGGGGGGACTACGAGCAGTACTTC CASRPTQGGDYEQYF
TRBJ2-1 . TRBV6-4 . 13 TGTGCCAGCAGTGACTCTAGGGGCGATGAGCAGTTCTTC CASSDSRGDEQFF
TRBJ1-2 . TRBV21-1 . 19 TGTGCCAGCAGCAAAGGATTCATATGGGGGACTTCTTCTAACTATGGCTACACCTTC CASSKGFIWGTSSNYGYTF
TRBJ1-1 . TRBV21-1 . 18 TGTGCCATCGCGAGTCGGGGGGGGCCCCAAGACGCGAACACTGAAGCTTTCTTT CAIASRGGPQDANTEAFF
TRBJ2-7 few TRBV7-9 TRBD2 13 TGTGCCAGCAGCTCCGGGGGGTTCCACGAGCAGTACTTC CASSSGGFHEQYF
TRBJ2-1 once TRBV6-5 . 14 TGTGCCAGCAGTTACGGGAGAGGGGGCAATGAGCAGTTCTTC CASSYGRGGNEQFF
TRBJ1-4 . TRBV4-1 TRBD1 15 TGCGCCAGCAGCCAAGGGACAGGGTGGGATGAAAAACTGTTTTTT CASSQGTGWDEKLFF
TRBJ1-4 . TRBV11-1 . 13 TGTGCCAGCAGCCGAGGAAATAATGAAAAACTGTTTTTT CASSRGNNEKLFF
TRBJ2-2 . TRBV25-1 TRBD1 17 TGTGCCAGCAGTAGCCAACGGACAGGGGGCGGCACCGGGGAGCTGTTTTTT CASSSQRTGGGTGELFF